Following are 24 T cell receptor beta chains from one sample sequenced in a study of human T cells and chemical hapten exposure. This sample's time point: patch test 2, 6 weeks after DPC sensitization. The sample's treatment: therapeutic diphenylcyclopropenone sensitization with weekly scalp DPC. TCRdb redid the calling of the RACE reads with MiXCR, one entry per CDR3 protein. Of just over 350,000 distinct CDR3 sequences in the sample, about 6.9% are singletons; the top ten hold 4.5% to 6%. Specimen: whole blood, collected in connection with sensitization to the hapten diphenylcyclopropenone (DPC). These receptors originate from a woman between 18 and 29 years old with alopecia areata. Some clones in this sample may be carry-over from other donors' samples.

This clonotype was observed at least ten times. The J gene is TRBJ2-7, the V gene TRBV20-1; 10 nucleotides align to TRBD1. This CDR3 has 15 residues. The V segment lost 0 bases and the J segment 6 bases; nucleotides outside the gene matches: 8. Germline CDR1 DFQATT, CDR2 SNEGSKA (reference sequence). In DNA, the CDR3 is TGCAGTGCTAGAGATAGCCGGACAGGGGGTAGCGAGCAGTACTTC. Translated: CSARDSRTGGSEQYF.

This clonotype was recorded a few times. The rearrangement links TRBV20-1 to TRBJ1-2; no clear D. The V gene's germline CDR1 is DFQATT and CDR2 SNEGSKA (reference sequence). V was trimmed by 1 base and J by 4 bases, leaving 10 bases between them. The CDR3 contains 13 residues. In DNA, the CDR3 is TGCAGTGCTAGAGCGAGGGAATCCTATGGCTACACCTTC. Protein: CSARARESYGYTF.

The chain couples TRBV3-1 to TRBJ2-4, with D possibly matching TRBD2 (6 bases). This CDR3 has 13 residues. V lost 3 bases and J lost 6, with 9 bases in between. Germline assignment: CDR1 LGHDT and CDR2 YNNKEL (reference sequence). This CDR3 reads CASSQDYANIQYF. CDR3 DNA sequence: TGTGCCAGCAGCCAGGACTATGCAAACATTCAGTACTTC.

V is TRBV6-2 or TRBV6-3 and J is TRBJ1-2; TRBD1 matches 7 bases. V was pared by 6 bases and J by 13 bases, with 14 bases of the junction left unmatched. The CDR3 totals 13 residues. Looked up from germline, CDR1 is MNHEY and CDR2 is SVGEGT. For the CDR3, the DNA is TGTGCCAGCAGCAAACCCCCCAGACAGGGTGGCACCTTC. This sequence encodes CASSKPPRQGGTF.

The table lists this clonotype with a few counts. The chain is built from TRBV6-2 or TRBV6-3 and TRBJ2-7, with unresolved D. Per germline, CDR1 MNHEY and CDR2 SVGEGT. The V end lost 7 bases, the J end lost 5 bases, and 15 bases lay between the germline ends. The CDR3 extends over 13 amino acids. CDR3 in DNA: TGTGCCAGCACCACCCCTTGGGCGGACGAGCAGTACTTC. It codes for CASTTPWADEQYF.

This clonotype has at least ten counts. The J gene is TRBJ1-2, the V gene TRBV20-1, with 10 bases that match TRBD1. The V gene's germline CDR1 is DFQATT and CDR2 SNEGSKA (reference sequence). The V and J ends lost 3 bases and 6 bases, in that order; junction bases with no gene match: 4. This CDR3 contains 13 residues. The CDR3 DNA is TGCAGTGCTAGCCTGACAGGGGGCGATGGCTACACCTTC. This sequence encodes CSASLTGGDGYTF.

In its sample, this clonotype was seen many times. The gene calls are TRBV28 and TRBJ1-5; D ambiguous. Germline values: CDR1 MDHEN, CDR2 SYDVKM. Trimming removed 4 bases at V and 6 bases at J, with 10 bases between. The CDR3 contains 13 residues. In nucleotides, the CDR3 is TGTGCCAGCAGTTCCCGGGGAGGTCAGCCCCAGCATTTT. Encoded protein: CASSSRGGQPQHF.

This clonotype showed up just a few times. The chain links TRBV29-1 to TRBJ1-5; D gene uncertain. There are 12 residues in the CDR3. Germline V gene lookup returns CDR1 SQVTM and CDR2 ANQGSEA. Trimming stripped 4 bases from V and 7 bases from J, with 11 bases between. The CDR3 reads CSVVEGVQPQHF. The CDR3 bases are TGCAGCGTTGTGGAGGGAGTGCAGCCCCAGCATTTT.

This clonotype came up many times. This chain connects TRBV4-3 to TRBJ1-1; D is undetermined. The V end lost 0 bases, the J end lost 0 bases, and 11 bases lay between the germline ends. The germline V gene has CDR1 LGHNA and CDR2 YSLEER. This CDR3 contains 16 residues. The CDR3 DNA reads TGCGCCAGCAGCCAAGATAACTTAAACCTGAACACTGAAGCTTTCTTT. It codes for CASSQDNLNLNTEAFF.

This clonotype showed up many times. V and J are TRBV20-1 and TRBJ1-2; TRBD1 matches 7 bases. From germline, CDR1 is DFQATT and CDR2 SNEGSKA (reference sequence). Unmatched junction bases numbered 9, after V lost 3 bases and J lost 2 bases. The CDR3 contains 15 residues. CDR3 region: CSARAWDSDNYGYTF. The CDR3 region has the DNA TGCAGTGCTAGGGCATGGGACAGCGACAACTATGGCTACACCTTC.

The J gene is TRBJ2-3, the V gene TRBV6-6; perhaps D is TRBD1 or TRBD2 (5 bases each). V was cut by 4 bases and J by 2 bases, with 16 bases left in between. Germline lookup yields CDR1 MNHNY and CDR2 SVGAGI (reference sequence). The CDR3 is made up of 16 amino acids. CDR3 DNA sequence: TGTGCCAGCAGTTCTAGGGGCGGCGGGTCCACAGATACGCAGTATTTT. Encoded protein: CASSSRGGGSTDTQYF.

This clonotype was seen a few times. The chain couples TRBV6-2 or TRBV6-3 to TRBJ2-2; possibly TRBD1 for D (5 bases). Trimming cost V 6 bases and J 4 bases, with 9 bases left between them. The CDR3 has 13 amino acids. Germline-derived CDR1 and CDR2 are MNHEY and SVGEGT. The CDR3 DNA reads TGTGCCAGCAGCAGGGTTTTCACCGGGGAGCTGTTTTTT. This codes for CASSRVFTGELFF.

This clonotype was detected many times. The chain links TRBV29-1 to TRBJ1-2; no firm D call. The germline V gene has CDR1 SQVTM and CDR2 ANQGSEA. CDR3 length: 12 residues. Trimming cost V 4 bases and J 5 bases, with 11 bases left between them. In nucleotides, the CDR3 is TGCAGCGTTGGACCAAAGGAGTATGGCTACACCTTC. The encoded protein is CSVGPKEYGYTF.

Concerning this clonotype: Being one base from a much bigger clone, this may be a read error. The V and J genes are TRBV12-5 and TRBJ1-5; maybe TRBD1 (5 bases). The last part of the DNA fits TRBJ2-3 better; the J call may be wrong. Germline V gives CDR1 LGHNT, CDR2 FRNRAP. The CDR3 sequence is 14 residues long. CDR3 loop: CASGWGYVEQPQYF. The CDR3 DNA reads TGTGCTAGTGGATGGGGCTACGTCGAACAGCCCCAGTATTTT.

The chain has TRBV28 and TRBJ2-1; 8 positions agree with TRBD2. This CDR3 is built from 14 residues. Losses at the gene ends were 1 base for V and 9 bases for J; bases not matched to a gene: 5. From germline, CDR1 is MDHEN and CDR2 SYDVKM. The CDR3: CASSLSGGGREQFF. The CDR3 DNA sequence: TGTGCCAGCAGTTTATCCGGGGGGGGTCGTGAGCAGTTCTTC. Supplemented by reference TRBV28 and TRBJ2-1, the full variable domain reads DVKVTQSSRYLVKRTGEKVFLECVQDMDHENMFWYRQDPGLGLRLIYFSYDVKMKEKGDIPEGYSVSREKKERFSLILESASTNQTSMYLCASSLSGGGREQFFGPGTRLTVL.

This clonotype was seen a handful of times. The V gene is TRBV3-1, the J gene TRBJ2-5; 8 bases match TRBD1. After removal of 1 base from V and 2 bases from J, the junction contained 12 bases not matched to a gene. This CDR3 has 18 residues. Per the germline V gene, CDR1 is LGHDT and CDR2 is YNNKEL (reference sequence). The CDR3 region has the DNA TGTGCCAGCAGCCAAGCCTCGGCAGGGGGCCTTGGGCAAGAGACCCAGTACTTC. The encoded protein is CASSQASAGGLGQETQYF.

This clonotype was counted at least ten times. This chain uses TRBV12-3 or TRBV12-4 with TRBJ1-2, with 8 bases matching TRBD1. Trimming at V came to 7 bases and at J to 3 bases, leaving 4 bases not matched to a gene. The CDR3 is 13 amino acids. CDR3 in DNA: TGTGCCAGCACCCCGGACAGGGACTATGGCTACACCTTC. Translation: CASTPDRDYGYTF.

This clonotype was seen many times. The gene calls are TRBV10-3 and TRBJ2-7; 7 bases are a match to TRBD2. CDR1 is ENHRY and CDR2 is SYGVKD in the germline V gene. After removal of 0 bases from V and 2 bases from J, the junction contained 1 base not matched to a gene. The CDR3 runs 14 residues. Here the CDR3 reads CAISESLAAYEQYF. For the CDR3, the DNA is TGTGCCATCAGTGAGTCGCTAGCGGCCTACGAGCAGTACTTC.

This clonotype appeared many times. The chain carries TRBV6-5 and TRBJ2-1; D ambiguous. The germline CDR1 and CDR2 sequences are MNHEY and SVGAGI. V was pared by 4 bases and J by 0 bases, with 7 bases between. The CDR3 covers 14 residues. CDR3 coding DNA: TGTGCCAGCAGTTCCTACAGCTCCTACAATGAGCAGTTCTTC. Its translation: CASSSYSSYNEQFF.

This clonotype was seen repeatedly, ten times or more. This chain uses TRBV6-5 with TRBJ1-4; weak D call: TRBD1 (6 bases). The germline gives CDR1 MNHEY, CDR2 SVGAGI. There are 16 residues in the CDR3. The V gene lost 4 bases and the J gene lost 7 bases, with 19 bases spanning the gap. CDR3 sequence: CASSSEQGGGVEKLFF. The CDR3 bases are TGTGCCAGCAGTTCAGAACAGGGAGGGGGGGTTGAAAAACTGTTTTTT.

This clonotype was counted many times. V gene TRBV28 combines with J gene TRBJ1-6; D might be TRBD1 (6 bases). Trimming took off 8 bases at V and 10 bases at J, with 18 bases between the two ends. The CDR3 is made up of 14 amino acids. Per germline, CDR1 MDHEN and CDR2 SYDVKM. CDR3 in DNA: TGTGCCAGCTCGAGACAGGACGGAACCTCACCCCTCCACTTT. It is translated as CASSRQDGTSPLHF.

This clonotype was counted at least ten times. This sequence joins TRBV5-1 and TRBJ2-5; D is undetermined. The CDR3 totals 9 residues. Germline assignment: CDR1 SGHRS and CDR2 YFSETQ. Trimming left V 8 bases short and J 7 bases short, with 6 bases between. CDR3 sequence (DNA): TGCGCCAGTCTTCGGACCCAGTACTTC. Translation: CASLRTQYF.

The chain carries TRBV18 and TRBJ1-3; D call uncertain. The ends were cut back, 5 bases at V and 0 bases at J, with 17 bases in the middle. CDR1 and CDR2 from the germline V gene are KGHSH and LQKENI. The CDR3 has 17 residues. The CDR3 bases are TGTGCCAGCTCAACCCTAGGCGGGCTTTACTCTGGAAACACCATATATTTT. Translation: CASSTLGGLYSGNTIYF.

This chain links TRBV28 with TRBJ2-3, with 9 nucleotides matching TRBD2. The V and J ends lost 3 bases and 5 bases, in that order; junction bases with no gene match: 6. The CDR3 spans 15 residues. The V gene's germline CDR1 is MDHEN and CDR2 SYDVKM. CDR3 DNA sequence: TGTGCCAGCAGTTTCCCGCGGGGGGGCGGAGATACGCAGTATTTT. As protein: CASSFPRGGGDTQYF.